Presented here are 22 T cell receptor beta chains from one specimen sequenced in a study of spatial heterogeneity in lung cancer. Study-wide results and caveats: The study found that expanded intratumoral alpha and beta TCR counts tracked tumor mutation counts.

As to time point: sample taken at primary tumor resection. Each CDR3 protein is one row after TCRdb ran MiXCR on the 5' RACE reads. The table includes roughly 18,000 distinct CDR3 sequences, around 6% detected once. The antigens for these receptors are not known. The input for sequencing was lung tumor tissue, taken at surgery. These receptor sequences come from a female donor with early-stage non-small cell lung cancer.

The chain combines TRBV7-2 with TRBJ2-3; 11 nucleotides line up with TRBD2. This CDR3 has 16 residues. Germline V gene lookup returns CDR1 SGHTA and CDR2 FQGNSA. V shed 5 bases and J 9 bases; nucleotides not matched to a gene: 13. CDR3 protein: CASSPGLAGELGTQYF. For the CDR3, the DNA is TGTGCCAGCAGCCCAGGACTAGCGGGTGAGCTCGGGACGCAGTATTTT.

There are many counts of this clonotype. J is TRBJ1-5 and V is TRBV27; D remains unclear. CDR1 and CDR2 from the germline V gene are MNHEY and SMNVEV (reference sequence). CDR3 length equals 15 residues. Trimming shortened V by 9 bases and J by 0 bases, and 15 bases separated the two germline ends. The CDR3 reads CASKLGRDSNQPQHF. The CDR3 DNA reads as TGTGCCAGTAAACTAGGGCGAGATAGCAATCAGCCCCAGCATTTT.

Notes on this clonotype: A much larger clone differs by one base, so this may be a read error. The gene calls are TRBV20-1 and TRBJ1-1; D remains unclear. CDR3 length equals 13 residues. CDR1 and CDR2 from the germline V gene are DFQATT and SNEGSKA (reference sequence). CDR3 in amino acids: CSARVLLNPEAFF. CDR3 bases: TGCAGTGCTAGAGTGTTACTGAACCCTGAAGCTTTCTTT.

The V call is TRBV7-9, the J call TRBJ2-1; no definite D call. Germline V gene sequence: CDR1 SEHNR, CDR2 FQNEAQ (reference sequence). Trimming shortened V by 1 base and J by 2 bases, and 12 bases separated the two germline ends. The CDR3 is made up of 16 amino acids. This chain's CDR3 is CASSLVPGATYNEQFF. For the CDR3, the DNA is TGTGCCAGCAGCTTAGTCCCAGGAGCTACCTACAATGAGCAGTTCTTC.

This chain joins TRBV12-3 or TRBV12-4 and TRBJ2-7, with TRBD2 matching over 10 bases. The CDR3 sequence is 15 residues long. V lost 5 bases to trimming and J lost 0 bases; unmatched junction nucleotides: 4. CDR3 protein: CASSRTSGSSYEQYF. The CDR3 region has the DNA TGTGCCAGCAGTCGGACTAGCGGAAGCTCCTACGAGCAGTACTTC.

This rearrangement joins TRBV27 to TRBJ2-3; 13 bases are shared with TRBD2. The CDR3 runs to 16 residues. In germline, CDR1 is MNHEY, CDR2 SMNVEV (reference sequence). With V trimmed by 5 bases and J by 6 bases, 8 bases remained unmatched. CDR3 amino acids: CASSHRTSGSTDTQYF. The CDR3 bases are TGTGCCAGCAGTCATAGGACTAGCGGGAGTACGGATACGCAGTATTTT.

V usage is TRBV28 and J usage is TRBJ2-5, with TRBD2 as a possible D gene (5 bases). This CDR3 is built from 14 residues. Germline CDR1 MDHEN, CDR2 SYDVKM. V shed 4 bases and J shed 5 bases, with 14 bases lying between them. The CDR3 region has the DNA TGTGCCAGCAGTTCTCGAGGGCTCGGGGAGACCCAGTACTTC. Translating gives CASSSRGLGETQYF.

By frequency in the sample, this clonotype is medium-sized. The rearrangement links TRBV20-1 to TRBJ2-1; 9 bases fit TRBD2. The germline gives CDR1 DFQATT, CDR2 SNEGSKA (reference sequence). This CDR3 has 17 residues. Trimming at V came to 0 bases and at J to 9 bases, leaving 15 bases not matched to a gene. The chain's CDR3 is CSARDTLGRGRASEQFF. CDR3 in DNA: TGCAGTGCTAGAGATACCCTAGGTCGCGGGAGGGCCTCTGAGCAGTTCTTC.

The sample holds a few counts of this clonotype. The chain links TRBV24-1 to TRBJ2-2, with 7 bases that match TRBD2. CDR1 and CDR2 from the germline V gene are KGHDR and SFDVKD. This CDR3 region has 16 residues. V lost 2 bases to trimming and J lost 5 bases; unmatched junction nucleotides: 7. CDR3 in amino acids: CATSDSGPSGTGELFF. In DNA form, the CDR3 reads TGTGCCACCAGTGATTCGGGGCCTAGCGGAACCGGGGAGCTGTTTTTT.

The rearrangement joins TRBV20-1 to TRBJ2-1; 10 positions agree with TRBD2. Germline V gives CDR1 DFQATT, CDR2 SNEGSKA (reference sequence). The CDR3 loop spans 14 amino acids. The trim removed 4 bases at V and 0 bases at J, leaving 0 bases unmatched. Here the CDR3 reads CSATSGSSYNEQFF. Here the CDR3 DNA reads TGCAGTGCTACTAGCGGGAGCTCCTACAATGAGCAGTTCTTC.

This clonotype showed up many times. The rearrangement uses TRBV28 and TRBJ1-5, with TRBD1 as a possible D gene (5 bases). In germline, CDR1 is MDHEN, CDR2 SYDVKM. Trimming took off 6 bases at V and 5 bases at J, with 17 bases between the two ends. This CDR3 comprises 15 residues. The CDR3 sequence is CASRTTGLGHQPQHF. The CDR3 nucleotides read TGTGCCAGCAGAACCACAGGTCTTGGGCATCAGCCCCAGCATTTT.

At least ten counts were recorded for this clonotype. The chain couples TRBV6-5 to TRBJ2-7; 8 positions agree with TRBD2. CDR1 and CDR2 from the germline V gene are MNHEY and SVGAGI. The CDR3 is 15 residues long. Trimming took 4 bases from V and 3 from J; bases not matched to a gene: 8. The CDR3 DNA is TGTGCCAGCAGTTTACTCGGGGGGGAGAGCTACGAGCAGTACTTC. The encoded protein is CASSLLGGESYEQYF.

This clonotype was seen ten or more times. V is TRBV27 and J is TRBJ2-4, with 7 bases lining up with TRBD1. Germline V gene lookup returns CDR1 MNHEY and CDR2 SMNVEV (reference sequence). V trimming: 10 bases; J trimming: 9 bases; junction bases outside the gene matches: 6. The CDR3 loop spans 11 amino acids. The CDR3 reads CATTGFGIQYF. CDR3 bases: TGTGCCACGACAGGGTTCGGCATTCAGTACTTC.

This clonotype was seen at least ten times. The chain recombines TRBV20-1 with TRBJ2-7; D is unclear. The CDR3 contains 12 residues. Trimming shortened V by 6 bases and J by 6 bases, and 15 bases separated the two germline ends. Germline CDR1 and CDR2: DFQATT and SNEGSKA (reference sequence). The CDR3 loop reads CSARTLTSEQYF. The CDR3 DNA reads TGCAGTGCAAGGACCCTGACCTCCGAGCAGTACTTC.

The table lists this clonotype with many counts. The chain recombines TRBV10-3 with TRBJ1-1; D remains ambiguous. This CDR3 is 12 amino acids long. V was clipped by 4 bases and J by 6 bases, with 9 bases between them. Germline CDR1 is ENHRY and CDR2 is SYGVKD. CDR3 loop: CAISVADSEAFF. For the CDR3, the DNA is TGTGCCATCAGTGTAGCCGACTCTGAAGCTTTCTTT.

The rearrangement joins TRBV7-2 to TRBJ2-7; 8 nucleotides align to TRBD2. Germline V gives CDR1 SGHTA, CDR2 FQGNSA. The CDR3 consists of 16 residues. J was trimmed by 0 bases and V by 0 bases; bases with no gene match: 4. CDR3 sequence: CASSLATSASSYEQYF. The CDR3 DNA reads TGTGCCAGCAGCTTAGCGACTAGCGCAAGCTCCTACGAGCAGTACTTC.

This clonotype has only a few counts. The J gene is TRBJ2-1, the V gene TRBV7-9, with a tentative D call TRBD2 (6 bases). The CDR3 runs to 15 residues. The germline V and J ends were trimmed by 7 bases and 0 bases, with 13 bases remaining between them. Germline CDR1 reads SEHNR; CDR2 reads FQNEAQ (reference sequence). This CDR3 reads CASIWDLSSYNEQFF. The CDR3 DNA follows: TGTGCCAGCATTTGGGACTTGAGCTCCTACAATGAGCAGTTCTTC.

This clonotype was seen ten or more times. CDR3: CATKKDNEQFF. In DNA, the CDR3 is TGTGCCACCAAGAAGGACAATGAGCAGTTCTTC. The chain uses TRBV24-1 and TRBJ2-1; no clear D. Trimming shortened V by 8 bases and J by 5 bases, and 6 bases separated the two germline ends. Germline V lookup: CDR1 KGHDR, CDR2 SFDVKD. The CDR3 length is 11 residues.

This clonotype has at least ten counts. This chain connects TRBV12-3 or TRBV12-4 to TRBJ2-3; 9 nucleotides line up with TRBD2. This CDR3 has 15 residues. V was pared by 5 bases and J by 3 bases, with 6 bases of the junction left unmatched. The CDR3 region is CASSPSLAGTDTQYF. The DNA for the CDR3 is TGTGCCAGCAGTCCCTCGCTAGCGGGAACAGATACGCAGTATTTT.

In this sample, this clonotype turned up many times. The genes are TRBV6-4 and TRBJ1-5; 7 bases are a match to TRBD1. There are 14 residues in the CDR3. Trimming took 2 bases from V and 5 from J; bases not matched to a gene: 3. Germline CDR1 and CDR2: MRHNA and SNTAGT. Written as DNA, the CDR3 is TGTGCCAGCAGTGACCAGGGGGGCGATCAGCCCCAGCATTTT. Encoded protein: CASSDQGGDQPQHF.

By share, this clonotype counts as medium-sized. The chain is built from TRBV7-9 and TRBJ2-1; D gene ambiguous. This CDR3 spans 15 amino acids. V was shortened by 3 bases and J by 3 bases, with 12 bases between the two germline ends. The germline V gene encodes CDR1 SEHNR and CDR2 FQNEAQ (reference sequence). The chain's CDR3 is CASSFPGLYYNEQFF. DNA of the CDR3: TGTGCCAGCAGCTTCCCGGGCCTCTACTACAATGAGCAGTTCTTC.

This clonotype was counted many times. The V and J genes are TRBV28 and TRBJ2-3, with 7 positions matching TRBD1. The CDR3 covers 15 residues. J lost 1 base, V lost 6 bases, and 7 bases had no gene match. The germline CDR1 and CDR2 sequences are MDHEN and SYDVKM. CDR3 residues: CASSRTGAGTDTQYF. In DNA, the CDR3 is TGTGCCAGCAGCCGTACAGGGGCCGGCACAGATACGCAGTATTTT.